Included here is one TCR beta chain sequence, with context. This entry belongs to a study of blood T cells in healthy people across ages. Next came a second PCR, run for about 7 to 12 cycles, which used a sample-barcoded 5' primer along with a J-beta primer mix. Using its own MiXCR run on the 5' RACE reads, TCRdb lists one record per CDR3 protein. The data show 600,000 or so distinct CDR3 sequences, 47% seen once. This CDR3 has 19 residues. The V segment lost 3 bases and the J segment 3 bases; nucleotides outside the gene matches: 16. Germline lookup yields CDR1 SGHRS and CDR2 YFSETQ. Source material: blood. The source of this sequence is a man older than 75 in good health. The J gene is TRBJ1-5, the V gene TRBV5-1, with 9 bases matching TRBD1. The CDR3 spells CASSSHIITRTGDNQPQHF. Here the CDR3 DNA reads TGCGCCAGCAGCTCACATATTATTACCCGGACAGGGGACAATCAGCCCCAGCATTTT. Combining the CDR3 with reference TRBV5-1 and TRBJ1-5 gives the whole variable domain KAGVTQTPRYLIKTRGQQVTLSCSPISGHRSVSWYQQTPGQGLQFLFEYFSETQRNKGNFPGRFSGRQFSNSRSEMNVSTLELGDSALYLCASSSHIITRTGDNQPQHFGDGTRLSIL.